One and the same sample provided the 30 T cell receptor beta chains below, sequenced in a study of blood T cell repertoires in COVID-19. The method was immunoSEQ multiplex PCR; TCRdb's version includes in-frame clones alone and lacks a portion of them. The sample includes 150,000 to 200,000 clones, approximately 90% seen only once; the top ten take around 4.8%. The sequenced sample consisted of peripheral blood. These receptors all come from a human donor in a cohort sampled during active COVID-19.

The rearrangement uses TRBV2 and TRBJ1-1; 9 bases are shared with TRBD1. CDR3 length: 15 amino acids. The V gene's germline CDR1 is SNHLY and CDR2 FYNNEI. With V trimmed by 2 bases and J by 7 bases, 8 bases remained unmatched. The CDR3: CASSESGQGLGEAFF. CDR3 DNA sequence: TGTGCCAGCAGTGAATCTGGACAGGGGCTCGGTGAAGCTTTCTTT.

CDR3 sequence: CAWGKTGNYNEQFF. The CDR3 nucleotides are TGTGCCTGGGGAAAGACGGGGAACTACAATGAGCAGTTCTTC. V usage is TRBV30 and J usage is TRBJ2-1; D is perhaps TRBD2 (5 bases). The length of the CDR3 is 14 residues. The V end lost 5 bases, the J end lost 3 bases, and 14 bases lay between the germline ends. The germline V gene has CDR1 GTSNPN and CDR2 SVGIG (reference sequence). The whole variable domain, remainder taken from reference TRBV30 and TRBJ2-1, is SQTIHQWPATLVQPVGSPLSLECTVEGTSNPNLYWYRQAAGRGLQLLFYSVGIGQISSEVPQNLSASRPQDRQFILSSKKLLLSDSGFYLCAWGKTGNYNEQFFGPGTRLTVL.

The chain joins TRBV6-5 to TRBJ2-3; D ambiguous. The CDR3 covers 15 residues. CDR1 is MNHEY and CDR2 is SVGAGI in the germline V gene. The ends were cut back, 6 bases at V and 1 base at J, with 14 bases in the middle. The CDR3 DNA follows: TGTGCCAGCAGATCCGGTAGACTGGGCACAGATACGCAGTATTTT. It translates to CASRSGRLGTDTQYF.

The rearrangement uses TRBV7-2 and TRBJ2-5; 9 bases map to TRBD2. V lost 4 bases and J lost 2; bases outside the gene matches: 8. Germline lookup yields CDR1 SGHTA and CDR2 FQGNSA. This CDR3 comprises 16 residues. Here the CDR3 DNA reads TGTGCCAGCAGCTATAGAGCGGGAGGTTTTCAAGAGACCCAGTACTTC. It is translated as CASSYRAGGFQETQYF.

In its sample, this clone was seen once. The chain links TRBV7-2 to TRBJ2-2, with TRBD1 identical over 9 bases. CDR3 length: 15 amino acids. The germline gives CDR1 SGHTA, CDR2 FQGNSA. Trimming removed 2 bases from V and 6 bases from J; junction bases left unmatched: 4. The CDR3 DNA follows: TGTGCCAGCAGCTTATACAGGGGGCAGGCCGGGGAGCTGTTTTTT. This gives the protein CASSLYRGQAGELFF.

The chain links TRBV4-1 to TRBJ2-7; 8 bases fit TRBD1. The CDR3 is 15 residues long. Germline CDR1 reads MGHRA; CDR2 reads YSYEKL. Germline trimming cut 0 bases from V and 5 bases from J; bases unmatched to any gene: 6. CDR3: CASSQDITGGNEQYF. In DNA, the CDR3 is TGCGCCAGCAGCCAAGATATCACAGGGGGAAACGAGCAGTACTTC.

The gene calls are TRBV7-2 and TRBJ1-2; 7 positions match TRBD1. Germline lookup yields CDR1 SGHTA and CDR2 FQGNSA. The V gene end was trimmed by 3 bases and the J gene end by 4 bases; junction bases not matched to a gene: 5. The CDR3 spans 14 residues. The DNA for the CDR3 is TGTGCCAGCAGCTTTTCGGGACAGCCCTATGGCTACACCTTC. Encoded protein: CASSFSGQPYGYTF. Full variable domain (rest looked up from reference TRBV7-2 and TRBJ1-2): GAGVSQSPSNKVTEKGKDVELRCDPISGHTALYWYRQSLGQGLEFLIYFQGNSAPDKSGLPSDRFSAERTGGSVSTLTIQRTQQEDSAVYLCASSFSGQPYGYTFGSGTRLTVV.

V gene TRBV5-4 combines with J gene TRBJ2-3; 11 nucleotides line up with TRBD2. V shed 2 bases and J 9 bases; nucleotides not matched to a gene: 11. The CDR3 extends over 16 amino acids. Germline V gene data show CDR1 as SGHNT and CDR2 as YYREEE (reference sequence). This CDR3 reads CASSFGVTSGIQTQYF. CDR3 nucleotides: TGTGCCAGCAGCTTTGGTGTGACTAGCGGGATCCAGACGCAGTATTTT.

This sequence joins TRBV7-2 and TRBJ2-7, with TRBD1 as a possible D gene (6 bases). The germline V gene encodes CDR1 SGHTA and CDR2 FQGNSA. The length of the CDR3 is 14 residues. V lost 3 bases, J lost 8 bases, and 17 bases lay in between. CDR3 bases: TGTGCCAGCAGCTTGGACAGATCTTTTGGAAAGCAGTACTTC. Encoded protein: CASSLDRSFGKQYF.

The V and J genes are TRBV6-6 and TRBJ2-7, with 9 positions matching TRBD2. Per the germline V gene, CDR1 is MNHNY and CDR2 is SVGAGI (reference sequence). V lost 6 bases, J lost 2 bases, and 17 bases stayed unmatched. This CDR3 region has 18 residues. The CDR3 here is CASSREGGGALGTYEQYF. The CDR3 nucleotides are TGTGCCAGCAGCCGAGAGGGCGGGGGGGCCCTTGGGACCTACGAGCAGTACTTC.

V gene TRBV27 combines with J gene TRBJ2-3; TRBD2 aligns across 15 bases. V gave up 4 bases and J gave up 8 bases; unmatched junction bases: 7. Looked up from germline, CDR1 is MNHEY and CDR2 is SMNVEV (reference sequence). This CDR3 spans 16 amino acids. For the CDR3, the DNA is TGTGCCAGCAGTTGGACTAGCGGGAGGGTCTGGGGTACGCAGTATTTT. The encoded protein is CASSWTSGRVWGTQYF.

As DNA, the CDR3 is TGTGCCAGCTCCAAGGACAGAAACACTGAAGCTTTCTTT. Translating it yields CASSKDRNTEAFF. The V gene is TRBV18, the J gene TRBJ1-1; D possibly corresponds to TRBD1 (6 bases). This CDR3 has 13 amino acids. V was shortened by 6 bases and J by 2 bases, with 10 bases between the two germline ends. Germline V gene lookup returns CDR1 KGHSH and CDR2 LQKENI.

The chain is built from TRBV4-3 and TRBJ1-2, with 7 bases that match TRBD1. The germline V gene encodes CDR1 LGHNA and CDR2 YSLEER. The CDR3 runs 17 residues. V lost 3 bases and J lost 7; bases outside the gene matches: 17. The CDR3 here is CASSQGAQGSVRGGYTF. In nucleotides, the CDR3 is TGCGCCAGCAGCCAGGGGGCACAGGGGTCAGTTCGCGGTGGCTACACCTTC.

The chain recombines TRBV5-1 with TRBJ2-7; TRBD2 aligns across 10 bases. The trim removed 4 bases at V and 6 bases at J, leaving 7 bases unmatched. Germline CDR1 SGHRS, CDR2 YFSETQ. The CDR3 runs to 14 residues. The CDR3 region is CASSAQREGGEQYF. The DNA for the CDR3 is TGCGCCAGCAGCGCCCAGCGGGAGGGCGGCGAGCAGTACTTC.

CDR3 coding DNA: TGTGCCAGCTCACACAGGGCGGGGGGCATCCAAGAGACCCAGTACTTC. Its protein is CASSHRAGGIQETQYF. This sequence joins TRBV7-6 and TRBJ2-5; 8 positions agree with TRBD2. J lost 1 base, V lost 8 bases, and 12 bases had no gene match. The CDR3 is 16 residues long. CDR1 and CDR2 from the germline V gene are SGHVS and FNYEAQ.

The gene calls are TRBV6-5 and TRBJ2-2, with TRBD2 matching 7 bases. This CDR3 contains 16 residues. CDR1 and CDR2 (germline): MNHEY, SVGAGI. V dropped 3 bases and J dropped 2; count of bases not matched to a gene: 6. The CDR3, as DNA: TGTGCCAGCAGTTATAGGTTAGCGGGCAACACCGGGGAGCTGTTTTTT. Its translation is CASSYRLAGNTGELFF.

The chain employs TRBV9 and TRBJ1-1; 8 nucleotides align to TRBD1. The germline V gene has CDR1 SGDLS and CDR2 YYNGEE. With V trimmed by 0 bases and J by 4 bases, 8 bases remained unmatched. The CDR3 totals 16 residues. CDR3 coding DNA: TGTGCCAGCAGCGTAGTCCCAGGGGGCTCGGCCACTGAAGCTTTCTTT. It is translated as CASSVVPGGSATEAFF.

The rearrangement links TRBV4-3 to TRBJ2-2; 10 nucleotides match TRBD2. The CDR3 spans 17 residues. J lost 6 bases, V lost 0 bases, and 7 bases had no gene match. Looked up from germline, CDR1 is LGHNA and CDR2 is YSLEER. CDR3 sequence reads: CASSQEASGSVAGELFF. The CDR3 coding sequence is TGCGCCAGCAGCCAAGAAGCTAGCGGGAGTGTGGCCGGGGAGCTGTTTTTT.

The V and J genes are TRBV27 and TRBJ2-7, with D unresolved. This CDR3 region has 15 residues. In germline, CDR1 is MNHEY, CDR2 SMNVEV (reference sequence). Trimming pared 7 bases from V and 2 bases from J, leaving 18 bases between. The CDR3 sequence: CASTSLQSPPYEQYF. The CDR3 coding sequence is TGTGCCAGCACCTCACTCCAAAGCCCACCCTACGAGCAGTACTTC.

This sequence joins TRBV6-1 and TRBJ1-5; D uncertain. Trimming took off 0 bases at V and 4 bases at J, with 7 bases between the two ends. The CDR3 consists of 14 residues. CDR1 is MNHNS, CDR2 SASEGT, per germline. In DNA, the CDR3 is TGTGCCAGCAGTGAAGCGCGGGTGAATCAGCCCCAGCATTTT. Its translation is CASSEARVNQPQHF.

V and J are TRBV19 and TRBJ1-6; D possibly corresponds to TRBD1 (6 bases). Per germline, CDR1 LNHDA and CDR2 SQIVND (reference sequence). V lost 6 bases, J lost 9 bases, and 15 bases lay in between. This CDR3 contains 14 residues. The CDR3 DNA is TGTGCCAGTAGCTTAACAGGGTTTGCTTCACCCCTCCACTTT. It encodes CASSLTGFASPLHF.

The V and J genes are TRBV7-9 and TRBJ2-7, with TRBD2 matching over 7 bases. The CDR3 length is 14 residues. Trimming at V came to 5 bases and at J to 6 bases, leaving 10 bases not matched to a gene. CDR1 and CDR2 (germline): SEHNR, FQNEAQ (reference sequence). The DNA of the CDR3 is TGTGCCAGCAGCGCAAATACCGGGAGGACCGAGCAGTACTTC. Residues: CASSANTGRTEQYF.

The CDR3 bases are TGTGCCAGCAGTGACGTTAAATCAGATACGCAGTATTTT. This encodes CASSDVKSDTQYF. V gene TRBV2 combines with J gene TRBJ2-3, with D uncertain. CDR3 length: 13 residues. Trimming stripped 3 bases from V and 4 bases from J, with 8 bases between. Germline CDR1 is SNHLY and CDR2 is FYNNEI.

The chain carries TRBV2 and TRBJ2-2; 7 positions match TRBD1. The CDR3 length is 14 residues. V gave up 3 bases and J gave up 7 bases; unmatched junction bases: 5. Germline V gene lookup returns CDR1 SNHLY and CDR2 FYNNEI. The CDR3: CASSERGRGGELFF. CDR3 in DNA: TGTGCCAGCAGTGAGAGGGGGCGAGGCGGGGAGCTGTTTTTT.

This clone was observed at least ten times. This chain connects TRBV7-9 to TRBJ1-1; D perhaps matches TRBD1 (6 bases). In germline, CDR1 is SEHNR, CDR2 FQNEAQ (reference sequence). This CDR3 is built from 14 residues. V was trimmed by 1 base and J by 4 bases, leaving 10 bases between them. The CDR3 here is CASSLGGGGTEAFF. Here the CDR3 DNA reads TGTGCCAGCAGCTTAGGGGGAGGGGGCACTGAAGCTTTCTTT.

The chain recombines TRBV4-1 with TRBJ2-5, with TRBD1 as a possible D gene (5 bases). Germline V lookup: CDR1 MGHRA, CDR2 YSYEKL. V shed 0 bases and J shed 2 bases, with 16 bases lying between them. This CDR3 has 17 residues. The CDR3, as DNA: TGCGCCAGCAGCCAAGATGTAAGGGCCAGGGAACAAGAGACCCAGTACTTC. It codes for CASSQDVRAREQETQYF.

This chain links TRBV6-6 with TRBJ2-6; the D gene is possibly TRBD1 (5 bases). With 4 bases removed from V and 0 bases from J, the gap between germline ends came to 7 bases. The CDR3 runs to 15 residues. Looked up from germline, CDR1 is MNHNY and CDR2 is SVGAGI (reference sequence). CDR3 DNA sequence: TGTGCCAGCAGTTCCACAGGCTCTGGGGCCAACGTCCTGACTTTC. Translated: CASSSTGSGANVLTF.

This clone was observed once. The chain recombines TRBV18 with TRBJ1-3, with 8 bases fitting TRBD1. J was trimmed by 4 bases and V by 3 bases; bases with no gene match: 2. The CDR3 contains 14 residues. Germline V gives CDR1 KGHSH, CDR2 LQKENI. The DNA for the CDR3 is TGTGCCAGCTCACCGGGGACAGGCGGAAACACCATATATTTT. It yields the protein CASSPGTGGNTIYF. Variable domain in full (rest from reference TRBV18 and TRBJ1-3): NAGVMQNPRHLVRRRGQEARLRCSPMKGHSHVYWYRQLPEEGLKFMVYLQKENIIDESGMPKERFSAEFPKEGPSILRIQQVVRGDSAAYFCASSPGTGGNTIYFGEGSWLTVV.

This chain connects TRBV28 to TRBJ1-5, with D possibly being TRBD1 (5 bases). The CDR3 sequence is 14 residues long. The V gene lost 8 bases and the J gene lost 3 bases, with 14 bases spanning the gap. The germline V gene encodes CDR1 MDHEN and CDR2 SYDVKM. The CDR3 DNA reads as TGTGCCAGCGGAGCCCCAGGGTCCAATCAGCCCCAGCATTTT. Protein product: CASGAPGSNQPQHF.

The genes are TRBV6-2 or TRBV6-3 and TRBJ2-7; the match to TRBD2 covers 14 bases. The CDR3 extends over 17 amino acids. Germline values: CDR1 MNHEY, CDR2 SVGEGT. Unmatched junction bases numbered 7, after V lost 5 bases and J lost 1 base. In DNA, the CDR3 is TGTGCCAGCAGTAAGGGACTAGCGGGAGTCCTATCCTACGAGCAGTACTTC. Translation: CASSKGLAGVLSYEQYF.